Below are 24 T cell receptor beta chains sequenced from a single sample in a study of T-cell reconstitution after alpha-beta-depleted transplantation in children. TCRbeta library construction was performed incorporating unique molecular identifiers. From the PCR reads, TCRdb called clonotypes with MiXCR, one entry per CDR3 protein. The repertoire has about 980,000 distinct CDR3 sequences, about 29% of them found once; the top ten carry around 30%. The specimen was PBMCs, mostly from graft donor cells, collected 360 days after TCRalphabeta/CD19-depleted stem cell transplant. These receptors came from a boy under two years old who had a stem cell transplant for SCID, so the T cells may come from the graft donor.

The table lists this clonotype with many counts. This sequence joins TRBV29-1 and TRBJ2-1; D is unresolved. This CDR3 has 14 amino acids. V dropped 4 bases and J dropped 8 bases, with 18 bases sitting between them. Germline CDR1 SQVTM, CDR2 ANQGSEA. CDR3 in DNA: TGCAGCGTTGTAGGACCCACCCCCCGTCATGAGCAGTTCTTC. It translates to CSVVGPTPRHEQFF.

There are a few counts of this clonotype. The V call is TRBV6-5, the J call TRBJ2-2; 9 positions agree with TRBD1. Germline assignment: CDR1 MNHEY and CDR2 SVGAGI. The V and J ends lost 2 bases and 6 bases, in that order; junction bases with no gene match: 4. This CDR3 has 15 amino acids. The CDR3 nucleotides read TGTGCCAGCAGTTACGCGGACAGGGGAGCCGGGGAGCTGTTTTTT. It codes for CASSYADRGAGELFF.

The genes are TRBV27 and TRBJ1-2; D is ambiguous. Trimming removed 8 bases from V and 7 bases from J, with 5 bases in between. In germline, CDR1 is MNHEY, CDR2 SMNVEV (reference sequence). CDR3 size: 9 residues. Here the CDR3 DNA reads TGTGCCAGCGGCCTTGGCTACACCTTC. The encoded protein is CASGLGYTF.

This clonotype turned up a few times. The V and J genes are TRBV29-1 and TRBJ2-3, with D possibly TRBD2 on 5 matching bases. CDR3 length: 16 residues. V was shortened by 6 bases and J by 4 bases, with 23 bases between the two germline ends. The germline V gene has CDR1 SQVTM and CDR2 ANQGSEA. CDR3 residues: CSVGLRDPKAPDTQYF. In nucleotides, the CDR3 is TGCAGCGTCGGACTGAGAGACCCCAAGGCCCCAGATACGCAGTATTTT.

This clonotype appeared a few times. The rearrangement uses TRBV9 and TRBJ1-5; D is possibly TRBD1 (6 bases). This CDR3 region has 16 residues. Germline V CDR1 and CDR2: SGDLS, YYNGEE. Trimming left V 0 bases short and J 2 bases short, with 12 bases between. The CDR3 here is CASSVGGGGGNQPQHF. CDR3 in DNA: TGTGCCAGCAGCGTAGGTGGAGGGGGAGGCAATCAGCCCCAGCATTTT.

This clonotype occurred a few times. CDR3 protein: CSVRGTGEKLFF. Here the CDR3 DNA reads TGCAGCGTCAGGGGGACTGGTGAAAAACTGTTTTTT. V usage is TRBV29-1 and J usage is TRBJ1-4; 7 bases align to TRBD1. The V and J ends lost 6 bases and 7 bases, in that order; junction bases with no gene match: 5. The CDR3 totals 12 residues. The V gene's germline CDR1 is SQVTM and CDR2 ANQGSEA.

The rearrangement uses TRBV2 and TRBJ2-7; D unresolved. The V end lost 6 bases, the J end lost 3 bases, and 9 bases lay between the germline ends. The CDR3 consists of 12 residues. Germline CDR1 is SNHLY and CDR2 is FYNNEI. Written as DNA, the CDR3 is TGTGCCAGCAGAGACACATACTACGAGCAGTACTTC. It codes for CASRDTYYEQYF.

Only a few counts were recorded for this clonotype. The rearrangement links TRBV12-3 or TRBV12-4 to TRBJ1-2, with a possible D match to TRBD1 (6 bases). Trimming took off 3 bases at V and 5 bases at J, with 13 bases between the two ends. CDR3 length: 14 amino acids. CDR3 protein: CASSFGGERYGYTF. The CDR3 bases are TGTGCCAGCAGTTTCGGGGGCGAAAGATATGGCTACACCTTC.

The DNA of the CDR3 is TGCGCCAGCGGAACCAGGGGCCCTACCTACGAGCAGTACTTC. It translates to CASGTRGPTYEQYF. This rearrangement joins TRBV5-1 to TRBJ2-7, with a possible D match to TRBD1 (6 bases). The CDR3 runs 14 residues. Trimming left V 7 bases short and J 2 bases short, with 16 bases between. Germline lookup yields CDR1 SGHRS and CDR2 YFSETQ. The full variable domain, completed using reference TRBV5-1 and TRBJ2-7, is KAGVTQTPRYLIKTRGQQVTLSCSPISGHRSVSWYQQTPGQGLQFLFEYFSETQRNKGNFPGRFSGRQFSNSRSEMNVSTLELGDSALYLCASGTRGPTYEQYFGPGTRLTVT.

The table lists this clonotype with a few counts. The chain recombines TRBV6-1 with TRBJ1-2; 7 positions match TRBD1. In germline, CDR1 is MNHNS, CDR2 SASEGT. Trimming cost V 4 bases and J 8 bases; bases outside gene matches: 7. The length of the CDR3 is 13 residues. The CDR3 DNA reads TGTGCCAGCAGTGGACAGGGATCCCGGGGCTACACCTTC. Protein sequence: CASSGQGSRGYTF.

The chain combines TRBV19 with TRBJ2-3, with D possibly called TRBD1 or TRBD2 (5 bases each). Germline V gives CDR1 LNHDA, CDR2 SQIVND (reference sequence). Between the trimmed V and J ends, which lost 9 bases and 7 bases, there was a span of 17 bases. The CDR3 contains 13 residues. As DNA, the CDR3 is TGTGCCAGCCGGGACGGGACCTATTATACGCAGTATTTT. Translation gives CASRDGTYYTQYF.

The chain is built from TRBV15 and TRBJ2-5, with no clear D. Germline V gene data show CDR1 as LNHNV and CDR2 as YYDKDF (reference sequence). Trimming took off 0 bases at V and 9 bases at J, with 17 bases between the two ends. The CDR3 totals 15 residues. CDR3 residues: CATSRDNGEKAAQYF. The CDR3 DNA sequence: TGTGCCACCAGCAGAGATAATGGTGAGAAGGCGGCCCAGTACTTC.

This clonotype has a handful of counts. V and J are TRBV5-1 and TRBJ2-7; 7 bases line up with TRBD1. The length of the CDR3 is 15 residues. Trimming at V came to 6 bases and at J to 2 bases, leaving 11 bases not matched to a gene. Germline CDR1 SGHRS, CDR2 YFSETQ. CDR3 sequence (DNA): TGCGCCAGCACCCCCCTTCCGGGACAGACCTACGAGCAGTACTTC. It yields the protein CASTPLPGQTYEQYF.

This clonotype was seen many times. The V gene is TRBV28, the J gene TRBJ2-1; 7 bases are shared with TRBD1. The trim removed 8 bases at V and 1 base at J, leaving 8 bases unmatched. Per the germline V gene, CDR1 is MDHEN and CDR2 is SYDVKM. The CDR3 extends over 15 amino acids. The CDR3 DNA reads TGTGCCAGCTTTGACGGGACAGAATCCTACAATGAGCAGTTCTTC. Translating it yields CASFDGTESYNEQFF.

This clonotype was counted between two and nine times. The chain couples TRBV20-1 to TRBJ2-7; D may be TRBD1 or TRBD2 (5 bases each). V gave up 6 bases and J gave up 5 bases, with 11 bases separating them. From germline, CDR1 is DFQATT and CDR2 SNEGSKA (reference sequence). The CDR3 length is 11 residues. The CDR3 spells CSAMLGHEQYF. CDR3 coding DNA: TGCAGTGCCATGCTGGGACACGAGCAGTACTTC.

The chain carries TRBV12-3 or TRBV12-4 and TRBJ2-2, with D tentatively TRBD1 or TRBD2 (5 bases each). The V end was cut by 7 bases, the J end by 6 bases, with 9 bases between. The CDR3 runs to 12 residues. CDR3 amino acids: CASIRDPGELFF. In nucleotides, the CDR3 is TGTGCCAGCATCCGGGACCCCGGGGAGCTGTTTTTT.

This chain uses TRBV9 with TRBJ1-4, with D unclear. V lost 5 bases to trimming and J lost 2 bases, with 13 bases between them. The CDR3 covers 15 residues. Germline lookup yields CDR1 SGDLS and CDR2 YYNGEE. The CDR3 nucleotides read TGTGCCAGCAGTCCATCTCGTCGGACTAATGAAAAACTGTTTTTT. Amino acids: CASSPSRRTNEKLFF.

The J gene is TRBJ1-2, the V gene TRBV5-1; 7 nucleotides line up with TRBD1. The CDR3 totals 16 residues. Germline V gene lookup returns CDR1 SGHRS and CDR2 YFSETQ. The V gene end was trimmed by 6 bases and the J gene end by 4 bases; junction bases not matched to a gene: 15. The CDR3 DNA is TGCGCCAGCAAGGAGACCAAAAACAGGGGAGGCTATGGCTACACCTTC. Protein sequence: CASKETKNRGGYGYTF.

This chain links TRBV12-3 or TRBV12-4 with TRBJ2-7, with D maybe TRBD1 (5 bases). The CDR3 totals 13 residues. V was clipped by 3 bases and J by 5 bases, with 11 bases between them. In DNA, the CDR3 is TGTGCCAGCAGTTTTGGGGCCCAGAACGAGCAGTACTTC. Translated, it gives CASSFGAQNEQYF.

CDR3 DNA: TGTGCCAGCAGCTCACAGCCGTACACTGAAGCTTTCTTT. It codes for CASSSQPYTEAFF. This rearrangement joins TRBV5-5 to TRBJ1-1, with D unclear. From germline, CDR1 is SGHKS and CDR2 YYEKEE (reference sequence). This CDR3 is 13 amino acids long. Trimming left V 3 bases short and J 3 bases short, with 9 bases between.

This clonotype was seen at least ten times. The CDR3 coding sequence is TGCGCCAGCAGCCCTAGGTCCCGTGGGAATACGCAGTATTTT. Its protein is CASSPRSRGNTQYF. The chain recombines TRBV5-1 with TRBJ2-3, with D unclear. V was trimmed by 4 bases and J by 7 bases, leaving 16 bases between them. From germline, CDR1 is SGHRS and CDR2 YFSETQ. This CDR3 is 14 amino acids long.

This chain uses TRBV18 with TRBJ2-7; a weak D match, TRBD1 (6 bases). CDR1 is KGHSH, CDR2 LQKENI, per germline. The V end lost 3 bases, the J end lost 5 bases, and 14 bases lay between the germline ends. This CDR3 is 14 amino acids long. CDR3 amino acids: CASSPKTGINEQYF. The CDR3 nucleotides read TGTGCCAGCTCACCGAAAACAGGGATCAACGAGCAGTACTTC.

This clonotype showed up many times. The chain carries TRBV10-3 and TRBJ1-2; D remains ambiguous. Germline V gene data show CDR1 as ENHRY and CDR2 as SYGVKD. The CDR3 is made up of 13 amino acids. V was pared by 3 bases and J by 0 bases, with 5 bases between. DNA for the CDR3: TGTGCCATCAGTGACGGGACTAACTATGGCTACACCTTC. Translated: CAISDGTNYGYTF.

The J gene is TRBJ1-5, the V gene TRBV14; 7 nucleotides line up with TRBD1. Germline V gene data show CDR1 as SGHDN and CDR2 as FVKESK. Trimming took 2 bases from V and 0 from J; bases not matched to a gene: 19. This CDR3 comprises 21 residues. CDR3 residues: CASSQRLSGQVVAYSNQPQHF. As DNA, the CDR3 is TGTGCCAGCAGCCAACGCCTATCAGGACAGGTAGTCGCCTATAGCAATCAGCCCCAGCATTTT. The full variable domain, with the rest looked up from reference TRBV14 and TRBJ1-5, is EAGVTQFPSHSVIEKGQTVTLRCDPISGHDNLYWYRRVMGKEIKFLLHFVKESKQDESGMPNNRFLAERTGGTYSTLKVQPAELEDSGVYFCASSQRLSGQVVAYSNQPQHFGDGTRLSIL.